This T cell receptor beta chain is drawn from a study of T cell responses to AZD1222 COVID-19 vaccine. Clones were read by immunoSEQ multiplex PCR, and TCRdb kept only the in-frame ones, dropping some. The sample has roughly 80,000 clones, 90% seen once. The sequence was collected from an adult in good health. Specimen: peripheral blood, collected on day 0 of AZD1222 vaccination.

For the CDR3, the DNA is TGTGCCAGCAGCTTATCGGGCAGCGGGAGGGCCGGGACCTACGAGCAGTACTTC. Protein: CASSLSGSGRAGTYEQYF. The chain couples TRBV7-9 to TRBJ2-7, with 10 nucleotides matching TRBD2. The length of the CDR3 is 18 residues. V gave up 2 bases and J gave up 2 bases; unmatched junction bases: 12. In germline, CDR1 is SEHNR, CDR2 FQNEAQ (reference sequence).